This T cell receptor (beta chain) stems from a study of shared clonotypes between healthy human individuals. Study at large: A donor's plate count was three for CD4 naive and three for CD4 memory; CD8 naive had two and CD8 memory one. General observations from the study: Sample collection involved blood only; tissue repertoires are likely different.

Division of CD4+ cells produced a CD45RA+ naive subset and a CD45RA-negative memory subset. For every subset, genomic DNA was evenly distributed across several immunoSEQ plates. TCRdb's copy holds only in-frame clones and misses some; the assay was immunoSEQ multiplex PCR. The sample contains 2 million to 2.5 million clones, approximately 96% of which appear only once. Germline lookup yields CDR1 SGHRS and CDR2 YFSETQ. The CDR3 covers 14 residues. Trimming pared 1 base from V and 6 bases from J, leaving 11 bases between. Of note for this clone: Its antigen is still unknown.

This TCR was recovered from a man aged 18 to 30 in good health. The source material was naive CD4+ T cells sorted from blood. The sample's subset: CD45RA+ positively selected. The chain carries TRBV5-1 and TRBJ2-1; D not resolved. CDR3 nucleotide sequence: TGCGCCAGCAGCTTGATGGCAGACGGCAATGAGCAGTTCTTC. This codes for CASSLMADGNEQFF.